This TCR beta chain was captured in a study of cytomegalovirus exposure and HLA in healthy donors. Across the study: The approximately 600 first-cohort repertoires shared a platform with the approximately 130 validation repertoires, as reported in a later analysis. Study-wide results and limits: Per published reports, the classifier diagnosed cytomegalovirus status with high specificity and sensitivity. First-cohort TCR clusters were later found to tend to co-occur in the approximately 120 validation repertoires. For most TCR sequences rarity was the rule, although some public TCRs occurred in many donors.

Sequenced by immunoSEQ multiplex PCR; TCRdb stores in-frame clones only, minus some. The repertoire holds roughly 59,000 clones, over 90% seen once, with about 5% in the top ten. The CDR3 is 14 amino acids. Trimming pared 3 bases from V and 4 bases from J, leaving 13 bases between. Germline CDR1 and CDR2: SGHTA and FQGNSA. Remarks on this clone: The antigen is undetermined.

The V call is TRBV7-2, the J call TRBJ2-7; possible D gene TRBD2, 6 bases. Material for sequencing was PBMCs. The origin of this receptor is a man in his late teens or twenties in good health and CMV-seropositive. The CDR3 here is CASSFRTIGYEQYF. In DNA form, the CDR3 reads TGTGCCAGCAGCTTCCGGACTATCGGATACGAGCAGTACTTC.